This TCR beta chain was recovered during a study of immune heterogeneity within non-small cell lung tumors. In the study overall: The tumors comprised a handful of squamous cell carcinomas, 9 to 10 non-squamous carcinomas and 1 not otherwise specified.

Samples each supplied around 600 ng of bulk tumor genomic DNA as template. From each primary tumor, several far-apart biopsies were obtained during surgery. Patients underwent curative surgery for non-small cell lung cancer (untreated and newly diagnosed). Donors comprised newly diagnosed non-small cell lung cancer patients undergoing surgery with curative intent. The study, taken as a whole, reports: Local T-cell clonality tracked moderately but significantly with local tumor mutational burden, giving an R of approximately 0.34. Within a patient, dominant CDR3 beta clonotypes were shared across sites, though different locations had unique frequent clones.

V dropped 5 bases and J dropped 6; count of bases not matched to a gene: 10. The CDR3 totals 15 residues. The germline CDR1 and CDR2 sequences are MDHEN and SYDVKM. In this sample, this clonotype is medium-sized. Its antigen remains unidentified. Multiplex PCR was performed with 32 V and 13 J primers, and it amplified TCR beta CDR3. TCRdb redid the calling of the multiplex PCR reads with MiXCR, one entry per CDR3 protein. The sample has several thousand distinct CDR3 sequences, approximately 22% seen once. The chain joins TRBV28 to TRBJ2-1; 7 bases line up with TRBD2. This clonotype was obtained from a woman aged 55-69 years with non-small cell lung cancer. Sequencing input: lung tumor tissue. CDR3 residues: CASSLWEGQINEQFF. CDR3 sequence (DNA): TGTGCCAGCAGTCTGTGGGAGGGCCAGATCAATGAGCAGTTCTTC.